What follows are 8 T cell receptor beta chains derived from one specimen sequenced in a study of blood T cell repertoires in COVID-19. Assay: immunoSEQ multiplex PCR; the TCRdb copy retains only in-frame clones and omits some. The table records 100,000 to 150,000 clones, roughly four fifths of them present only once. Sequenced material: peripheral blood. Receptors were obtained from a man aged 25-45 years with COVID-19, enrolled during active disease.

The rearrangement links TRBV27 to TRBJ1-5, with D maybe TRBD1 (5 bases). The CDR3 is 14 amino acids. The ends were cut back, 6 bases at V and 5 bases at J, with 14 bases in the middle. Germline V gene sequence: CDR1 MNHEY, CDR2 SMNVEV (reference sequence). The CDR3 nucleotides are TGTGCCAGCAGGGTCGCAGGGCCCCATCAGCCCCAGCATTTT. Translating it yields CASRVAGPHQPQHF.

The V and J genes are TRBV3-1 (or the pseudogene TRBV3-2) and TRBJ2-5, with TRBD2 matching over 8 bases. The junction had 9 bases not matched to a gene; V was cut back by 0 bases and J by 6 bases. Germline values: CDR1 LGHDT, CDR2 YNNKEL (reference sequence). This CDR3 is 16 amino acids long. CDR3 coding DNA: TGTGCCAGCAGCCAAGAGCGGGGGGCCGCCGCCCAGACCCAGTACTTC. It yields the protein CASSQERGAAAQTQYF.

This CDR3 is CASSMTAGYNQPQHF. DNA for the CDR3: TGTGCCAGTAGTATGACCGCAGGTTACAATCAGCCCCAGCATTTT. V and J are TRBV19 and TRBJ1-5, with no clear D. The ends were cut back, 3 bases at V and 3 bases at J, with 12 bases in the middle. Per the germline V gene, CDR1 is LNHDA and CDR2 is SQIVND (reference sequence). The CDR3 loop spans 15 amino acids.

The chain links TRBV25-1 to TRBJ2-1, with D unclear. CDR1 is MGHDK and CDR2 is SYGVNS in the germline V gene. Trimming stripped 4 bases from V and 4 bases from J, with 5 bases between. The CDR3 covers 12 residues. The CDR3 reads CASSVTYNEQFF. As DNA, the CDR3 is TGTGCCAGCAGTGTAACATACAATGAGCAGTTCTTC.

The CDR3: CASSPGSGANVLTF. The DNA of the CDR3 is TGTGCCAGCAGTCCAGGCTCTGGGGCCAACGTCCTGACTTTC. The chain joins TRBV27 to TRBJ2-6, with D hard to call. Trimming took 5 bases from V and 0 from J, leaving 5 bases between them. The CDR3 has 14 residues. CDR1 is MNHEY, CDR2 SMNVEV, per germline (reference sequence).

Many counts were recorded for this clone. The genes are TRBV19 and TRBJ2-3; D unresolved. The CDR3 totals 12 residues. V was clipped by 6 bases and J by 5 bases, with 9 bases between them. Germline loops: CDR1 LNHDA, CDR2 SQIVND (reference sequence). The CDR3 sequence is CASSLSGDTQYF. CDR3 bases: TGTGCCAGTAGCTTGTCGGGAGATACGCAGTATTTT.

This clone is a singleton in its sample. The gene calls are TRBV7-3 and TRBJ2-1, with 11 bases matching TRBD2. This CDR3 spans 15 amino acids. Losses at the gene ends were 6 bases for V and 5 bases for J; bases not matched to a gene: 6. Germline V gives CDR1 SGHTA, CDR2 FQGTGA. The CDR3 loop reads CASSLAGGPHNEQFF. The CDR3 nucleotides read TGTGCCAGCAGTTTAGCGGGGGGGCCCCACAATGAGCAGTTCTTC. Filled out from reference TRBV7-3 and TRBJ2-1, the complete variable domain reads GAGVSQTPSNKVTEKGKYVELRCDPISGHTALYWYRQSLGQGPEFLIYFQGTGAADDSGLPNDRFFAVRPEGSVSTLKIQRTERGDSAVYLCASSLAGGPHNEQFFGPGTRLTVL.

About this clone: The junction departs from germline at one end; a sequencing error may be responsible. The CDR3 region has the DNA TGTGCCAGCAGCTTAAGGTCGGGACAGGTAGCAGACTTC. It codes for CASSLRSGQVADF. The chain has TRBV7-2 and TRBJ2-4, with 8 positions matching TRBD1. CDR3 length: 13 amino acids. Germline V gene data show CDR1 as SGHTA and CDR2 as FQGNSA. Full variable domain (missing parts from reference TRBV7-2 and TRBJ2-4): GAGVSQSPSNKVTEKGKDVELRCDPISGHTALYWYRQSLGQGLEFLIYFQGNSAPDKSGLPSDRFSAERTGGSVSTLTIQRTQQEDSAVYLCASSLRSGQVADFGAGTRLSVL.